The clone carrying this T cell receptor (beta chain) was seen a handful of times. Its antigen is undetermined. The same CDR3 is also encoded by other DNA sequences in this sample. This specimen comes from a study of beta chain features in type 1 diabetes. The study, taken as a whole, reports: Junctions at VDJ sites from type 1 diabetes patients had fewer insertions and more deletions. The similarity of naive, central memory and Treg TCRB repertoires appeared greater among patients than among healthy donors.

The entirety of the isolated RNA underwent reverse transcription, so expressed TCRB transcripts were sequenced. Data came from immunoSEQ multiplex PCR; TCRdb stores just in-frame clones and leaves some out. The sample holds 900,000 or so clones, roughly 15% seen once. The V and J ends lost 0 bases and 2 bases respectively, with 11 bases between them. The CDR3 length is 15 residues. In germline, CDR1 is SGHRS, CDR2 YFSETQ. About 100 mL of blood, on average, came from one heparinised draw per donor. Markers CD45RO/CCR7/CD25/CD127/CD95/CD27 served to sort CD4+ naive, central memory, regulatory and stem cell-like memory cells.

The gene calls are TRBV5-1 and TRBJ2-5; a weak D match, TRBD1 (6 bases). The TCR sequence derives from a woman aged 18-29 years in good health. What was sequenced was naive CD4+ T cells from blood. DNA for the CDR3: TGCGCCAGCAGCTTGGTAGCCGGACAGCAAGAGACCCAGTACTTC. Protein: CASSLVAGQQETQYF.